This record looks at one TCR beta chain sequence and its context. In its sample, this clonotype was seen a few times. Its antigen is not yet known. There are no base qualities to consult, and no much larger clone falls within one base. The donors were roughly 39 Caucasian individuals from Russia, aged roughly 6 to 90 years, who were systemically healthy. Each donor gave 8 to 10 milliliters of peripheral blood, drawn into EDTA-treated Vacutainer tubes. Ficoll-Paque density-gradient centrifugation was used to isolate PBMCs, with at least 7 million obtained per sample. Total RNA, at least 5.5 micrograms per sample, was extracted from PBMCs with Trizol reagent. Naive CD45RAhigh/CD27high T cell percentages were measured by flow cytometry on a PBMC aliquot from every donor. Receptor libraries were prepared by 5' RACE. The instrument was an Illumina HiSeq 2500. A second PCR of roughly 7 to 11 cycles was performed with a sample-barcoded 5' primer and a J-beta primer mix. Each TCR beta cDNA molecule received a unique molecular identifier from a template-switch 5' adaptor carrying 12 random nucleotides. At least 2.5 million CDR3-containing paired-end reads were obtained from each sample. The Mint cDNA synthesis kit, primed by a TRBC-specific oligonucleotide, was used to synthesize first-strand cDNA from all RNA. Following uracil-DNA glycosylase treatment, a first 18-cycle PCR with universal primers M1SS and BC2_uni_R was performed on all cDNA. In the authors' own workflow: For normalization, 1 million high-quality reads, each with a distinct molecular identifier, were randomly selected from each sample. Instead of being binned into consensus sequences, reads that shared molecular identifiers were thrown out. MiTCR, with a Q25 quality threshold and the strictest error-elimination algorithm, was used for CDR3 identification, clonotype clustering and error correction. A nonparametric unseen species model using Euler transformation provided a lower-bound estimate of total TCR beta diversity. In TCRdb, the public reads were trimmed at Q25 with fastp and aligned with MiXCR, with productive beta chains retained. Rows with one shared CDR3 protein collapse into an entry with the most common genes and DNA. The V and J calls and clone size come from TCRdb's table, not from the authors' own analysis. The sample table holds roughly 1.6 million distinct CDR3 sequences, of which roughly 30% were seen once. Of the sample, around 11% is held by the ten largest clones.

The sample is drawn from a study of blood T cells in healthy people across ages (dated by TCRdb to about 2015). In terms of the full investigation: In model experiments, template switching captured roughly one uniquely barcoded TCR beta cDNA molecule for every two T cells. Using deep sequencing normalized with unique cDNA molecular identifiers, the study measured how TCR beta repertoire diversity changes with age. Donors of different ages were randomly distributed across sequencing lanes to avoid experimental bias. Donors were grouped into four age groups: young (average approximately 15 years), middle-aged (39), aged (about 59) and long-lived (roughly 80). Two additional independent replicas of 1 million unique cDNA reads from the same blood draw were analyzed for two donors (one aged 18 to 30 and one aged 80 or older). Paper-wide results and their limitations: Estimates of total diversity based on one million sequenced T cells were considered lower bounds and underestimates. Observed TCR beta diversity per million T cells fell roughly linearly with age, and a significant reduction was already apparent by age around 44. Because donor CMV infection status was unknown, age-related changes in expanded clonotypes were potentially confounded. The long-lived group showed more naive CD4+ T cells, fewer expanded clones and increased TCR diversity than the aged group, suggesting age selection. A strong correlation was found between observed TCR beta diversity and the percentage of naive T cells measured by flow cytometry. Conclusive comparison of naive and antigen-experienced compartments was prevented by the profiling of bulk unsorted PBMCs.

The receptor comes from a woman aged 30 to 39 in good health. The material sequenced was blood.

Read as DNA, the sequence is TGTGCCAGCAGCTTAGGCAGACAGCCCCTCAGAAATGAAAAACTGTTTTTT. It is translated as CASSLGRQPLRNEKLFF. The chain was built from TRBV13 and TRBJ1-4; the best D guess is TRBD1, with 5 bases matching. Inclusive of the bounding cysteine and phenylalanine, the CDR3 is 17 residues long. Only the CDR3 portion is preserved as DNA: 51 bases, with reading frame beginning at the first base. From a lookup of the germline V gene (reference sequence), CDR1 and CDR2 are PRHDT and FYEKMQ. Cut back by 0 bases and 5 bases, the V and J ends lie 16 bases apart. With the portions outside the CDR3 filled from the reference TRBV13 and TRBJ1-4 genes, the complete variable region becomes AAGVIQSPRHLIKEKRETATLKCYPIPRHDTVYWYQQGPGQDPQFLISFYEKMQSDKGSIPDRFSAQQFSDYHSELNMSSLELGDSALYFCASSLGRQPLRNEKLFFGSGTQLSVL.